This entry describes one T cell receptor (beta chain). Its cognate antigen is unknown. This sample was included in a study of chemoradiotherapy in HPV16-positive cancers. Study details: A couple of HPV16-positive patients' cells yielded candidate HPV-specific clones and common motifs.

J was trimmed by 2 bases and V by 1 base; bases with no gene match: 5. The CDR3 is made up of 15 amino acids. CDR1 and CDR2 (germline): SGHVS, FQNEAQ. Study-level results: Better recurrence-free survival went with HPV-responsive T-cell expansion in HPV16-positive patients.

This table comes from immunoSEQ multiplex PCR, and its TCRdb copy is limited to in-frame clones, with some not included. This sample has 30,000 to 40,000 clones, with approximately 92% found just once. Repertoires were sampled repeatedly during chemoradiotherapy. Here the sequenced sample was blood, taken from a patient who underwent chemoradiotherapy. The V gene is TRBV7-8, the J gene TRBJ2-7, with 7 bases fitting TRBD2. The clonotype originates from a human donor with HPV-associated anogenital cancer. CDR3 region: CASSLGGGQTYEQYF. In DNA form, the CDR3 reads TGTGCCAGCAGCTTAGGGGGGGGTCAAACCTACGAGCAGTACTTC. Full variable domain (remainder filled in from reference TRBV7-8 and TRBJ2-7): GAGVSQSPRYKVAKRGQDVALRCDPISGHVSLFWYQQALGQGPEFLTYFQNEAQLDKSGLPSDRFFAERPEGSVSTLKIQRTQQEDSAVYLCASSLGGGQTYEQYFGPGTRLTVT.